The rows below give T cell receptor beta chains drawn from one sample of a study of blood T cell repertoires in COVID-19. Profiled with immunoSEQ multiplex PCR; TCRdb holds only in-frame clones, not every one. This table holds fewer than 150,000 clones, 85% to 90% found once. Sequencing used peripheral blood. Every receptor here comes from a woman aged 50 to 60 with active or convalescent COVID-19. Both conserved end residues are part of each CDR3. The D gene is left open where the match is weak.

17 | TRBJ2-6 | TRBV19 | TRBD1 | CASQLGTGGNWANVLTF | TGTGCCAGTCAGCTGGGGACAGGGGGCAACTGGGCCAACGTCCTGACTTTC
15 | TRBJ2-1 | TRBV30 | TRBD1 | CAWSTGQGSGNEQFF | TGTGCCTGGAGTACTGGACAGGGTAGTGGCAATGAGCAGTTCTTC
16 | TRBJ2-3 | TRBV6-6 | TRBD2 | CASRSGLAGLTDTQYF | TGTGCCAGCAGATCAGGACTAGCGGGACTCACAGATACGCAGTATTTT
14 | TRBJ2-7 | TRBV4-1 | TRBD1 | CASSQDLVRTGKYF | TGCGCCAGCAGCCAAGATCTTGTTAGGACAGGGAAGTACTTC
17 | TRBJ2-1 | TRBV11-2 | TRBD2 | CASRISSGATSYNEQFF | TGTGCCAGCAGGATATCTAGCGGAGCTACCTCCTACAATGAGCAGTTCTTC
15 | TRBJ1-1 | TRBV30 | TRBD1 | CAWSRDRGRYTEAFF | TGTGCCTGGAGCCGGGACAGGGGCCGGTACACTGAAGCTTTCTTT
16 | TRBJ2-1 | TRBV7-7 | TRBD2 | CASSTGTSGSHNEQFF | TGTGCTAGCAGCACGGGGACTAGCGGGAGCCACAATGAGCAGTTCTTC
16 | TRBJ2-7 | TRBV6-2/TRBV6-3 | TRBD2 | CASSAGRLAEYYEQYF | TGTGCCAGCAGCGCAGGGAGACTAGCGGAATACTACGAGCAGTACTTC
15 | TRBJ2-7 | TRBV7-2 | . | CASSVRPRFPYEQYF | TGTGCCAGCAGCGTAAGACCTAGGTTCCCCTACGAGCAGTACTTC
15 | TRBJ2-5 | TRBV7-3 | . | CASSLNAGGKETQYF | TGTGCCAGCAGCTTAAATGCAGGGGGGAAGGAGACCCAGTACTTC
14 | TRBJ1-1 | TRBV9 | . | CASSVGQTNTEAFF | TGTGCCAGCAGCGTAGGACAGACCAACACTGAAGCTTTCTTT
15 | TRBJ1-2 | TRBV25-1 | . | CASRQTGTLNYGYTF | TGTGCCAGCAGACAGACCGGGACATTAAACTATGGCTACACCTTC
14 | TRBJ2-1 | TRBV28 | . | CASSLVSGVNEQFF | TGTGCCAGCAGTTTGGTTAGCGGAGTAAATGAGCAGTTCTTC
15 | TRBJ1-3 | TRBV13 | . | CASSLGARSGNTIYF | TGTGCCAGCAGCTTAGGGGCCCGCTCTGGAAACACCATATATTTT
16 | TRBJ2-3 | TRBV7-3 | TRBD2 | CASSLGTSGSLDTQYF | TGTGCCAGCAGCTTGGGGACTAGCGGGAGTTTAGATACGCAGTATTTT
14 | TRBJ2-1 | TRBV6-5 | TRBD2 | CASSSSGSHNEQFF | TGTGCCAGCAGTTCTAGCGGGAGCCACAATGAGCAGTTCTTC
14 | TRBJ1-2 | TRBV28 | TRBD1 | CASGRTGGDYGYTF | TGTGCCAGCGGTCGGACAGGGGGAGACTATGGCTACACCTTC